The entry that follows covers one T cell receptor (beta chain) sequence. The CDR3 end lies 3 residues beyond the end of the read and is filled in from the germline J gene. The V gene lost 4 bases and the J gene lost 5 bases, with 9 bases spanning the gap. The germline V gene encodes CDR1 MNHNS and CDR2 SASEGT. CDR3 length: 14 amino acids. The data originate from a study of T cells in women clearing cervical HPV infection. The wider study: Blood came at first lesion visit for cases, post-clearance for controls. Case blood was drawn a median approximately 150 days after lesion detection.

All donors had a single incident cervical HPV16 infection, not prevalent. Average input was roughly 1,200 ng genomic DNA for immunoSEQ TCR beta CDR3 amplification. The protocol was immunoSEQ multiplex PCR, while the TCRdb copy is restricted to in-frame clones and leaves out a portion. This sample's table reports tens of thousands of clones. This rearrangement joins TRBV6-1 to TRBJ1-6; maybe TRBD1 (5 bases). Material for sequencing was blood buffy coat. The source is a woman between 18 and 69 years old with a cervical HPV16 infection that either progressed to CIN3+ or cleared (not recorded which). The CDR3 sequence is CASSVGENNSPLHF. The sequenced CDR3 bases are TGTGCCAGCAGTGTAGGGGAAAATAATTCACCC.